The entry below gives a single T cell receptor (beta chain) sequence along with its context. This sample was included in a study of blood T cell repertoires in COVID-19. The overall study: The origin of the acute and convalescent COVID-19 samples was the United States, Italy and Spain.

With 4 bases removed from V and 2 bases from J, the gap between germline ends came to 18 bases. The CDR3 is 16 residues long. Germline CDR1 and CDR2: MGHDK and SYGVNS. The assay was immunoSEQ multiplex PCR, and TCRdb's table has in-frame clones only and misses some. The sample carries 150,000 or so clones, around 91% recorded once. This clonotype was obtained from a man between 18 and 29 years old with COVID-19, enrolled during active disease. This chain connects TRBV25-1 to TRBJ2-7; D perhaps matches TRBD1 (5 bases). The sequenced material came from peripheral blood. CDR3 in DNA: TGTGCCAGCAGTGCTACTCGGTGGACATCCACCTACGAGCAGTACTTC. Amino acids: CASSATRWTSTYEQYF.